This T cell receptor beta chain appears in the sequencing data of a study of blood T cell repertoires in COVID-19 (TCRdb year 2020). With respect to the entire study: Samples covering the acute and convalescent phases of COVID-19 were provided by collaborators in the United States, Italy and Spain. The material from the prospective study consisted of cDNA or gDNA derived from T cells, B-cell-depleted T cells, or PBMCs. Deeply sampled blood TCRbeta repertoires from subjects exposed to, actively infected with, or recovered from COVID-19 were included in the dataset. A freely available public database, intended as a resource for researchers studying the immune response to SARS-CoV-2, is where the repertoires were released. Samples were obtained from the ongoing ImmuneRACE study (first 160 participants) and from 950 to 1,500 subjects provided by 6 global collaborators. The sample metadata nearly always contained a de-identified subject ID, COVID-19 status, age in years and sex. Where available, HLA class I and class II types were taken from metadata supplied by the sample provider and were not determined by assay-based typing. Here is what the overall study found, with its caveats: How much clinical and demographic metadata was included differed by source and by participant, and the metadata was provided uncurated.

The cysteine opens and the phenylalanine closes a CDR3 of 14 amino acids. The DNA shown is the 42-base CDR3, in frame from base 1. Taken from the germline V gene, the CDR1 and CDR2 loops are SGHRS and YFSETQ. V was cut back by 5 bases and J by 1 base, leaving a gap of 9 bases between them. A note on this clone: Its cognate antigen has yet to be identified. Base qualities were left out, and no much larger clone turns up one base away.

TCRbeta CDR3 regions were amplified from genomic DNA by means of the immunoSEQ Assay, a bias-controlled multiplex PCR. The authors' pipeline ran thus. The number of nucleated cells in each sample was estimated by amplification of reference gene primers within the assay. To quantify the absolute abundance of each unique TCRbeta CDR3 rearrangement, sequence reads were collapsed and filtered. Productive Simpson clonality was computed per sample as the square root of Simpson's diversity index over productive rearrangements. What TCRdb holds here is the immuneACCESS table cut down to in-frame rearrangements. Part of the clones is not present; checked against another copy, under half of the missing clones reflect an unresolved V gene, and the others are unexplained. The V and J calls and clone size come from that table; D and trimming were worked out from the DNA. This sample is represented by 110,000 to 150,000 clones; around 88% of them were singletons. 1.5% of the sample comes from the top ten.

The collaborating institutions used their own protocols to collect whole blood in K2EDTA tubes. For TCRbeta analysis, collaborators shipped samples as frozen whole blood, isolated PBMCs, or DNA extracted from either of those sample types. The sample comprised peripheral blood. Here the chain combines TRBV5-1 and TRBJ2-2; tentative D gene TRBD1, with 5 bases matching. This TCR was sampled from a woman aged 55-75 years with acute or convalescent COVID-19. The CDR3 protein sequence reads: CASRTEMNTGELFF. Here is the DNA: TGCGCCAGCAGGACAGAGATGAACACCGGGGAGCTGTTTTTT.